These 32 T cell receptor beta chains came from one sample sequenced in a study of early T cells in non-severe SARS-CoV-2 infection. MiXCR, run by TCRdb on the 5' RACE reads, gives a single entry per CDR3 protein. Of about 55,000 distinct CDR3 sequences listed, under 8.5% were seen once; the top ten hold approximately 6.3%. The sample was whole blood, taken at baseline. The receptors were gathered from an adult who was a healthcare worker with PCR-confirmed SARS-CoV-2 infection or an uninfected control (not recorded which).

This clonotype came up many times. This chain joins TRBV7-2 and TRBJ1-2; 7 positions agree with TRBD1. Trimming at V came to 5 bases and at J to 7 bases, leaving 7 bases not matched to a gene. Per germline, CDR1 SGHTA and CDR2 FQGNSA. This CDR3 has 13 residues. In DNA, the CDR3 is TGTGCCAGCAGCCCGACAGGGTTGCGTGGCTACACCTTC. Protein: CASSPTGLRGYTF.

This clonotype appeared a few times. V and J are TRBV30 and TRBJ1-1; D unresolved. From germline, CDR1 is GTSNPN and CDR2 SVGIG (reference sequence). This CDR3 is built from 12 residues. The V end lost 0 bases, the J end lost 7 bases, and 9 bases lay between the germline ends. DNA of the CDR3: TGTGCCTGGAGTGTACTTTGGAATGAAGCTTTCTTT. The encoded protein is CAWSVLWNEAFF.

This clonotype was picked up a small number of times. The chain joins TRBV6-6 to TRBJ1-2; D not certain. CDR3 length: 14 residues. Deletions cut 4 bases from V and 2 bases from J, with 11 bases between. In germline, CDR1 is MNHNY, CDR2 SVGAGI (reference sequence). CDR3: CASSSQTGNYGYTF. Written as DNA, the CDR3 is TGTGCCAGCAGTTCCCAAACCGGGAACTATGGCTACACCTTC.

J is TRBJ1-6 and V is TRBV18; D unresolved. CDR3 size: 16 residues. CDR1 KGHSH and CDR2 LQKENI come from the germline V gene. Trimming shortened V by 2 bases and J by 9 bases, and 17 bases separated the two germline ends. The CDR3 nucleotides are TGTGCCAGCTCACCATGGGCAGGAGTATCAAGTTCACCCCTCCACTTT. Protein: CASSPWAGVSSSPLHF. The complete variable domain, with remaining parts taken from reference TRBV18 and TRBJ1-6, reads NAGVMQNPRHLVRRRGQEARLRCSPMKGHSHVYWYRQLPEEGLKFMVYLQKENIIDESGMPKERFSAEFPKEGPSILRIQQVVRGDSAAYFCASSPWAGVSSSPLHFGNGTRLTVT.

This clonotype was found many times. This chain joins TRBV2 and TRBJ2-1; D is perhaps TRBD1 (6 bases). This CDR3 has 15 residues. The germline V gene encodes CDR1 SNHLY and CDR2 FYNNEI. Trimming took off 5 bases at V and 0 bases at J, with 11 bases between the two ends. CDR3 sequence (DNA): TGTGCCAGCAGTACAGGGCGAAGCTCCTACAATGAGCAGTTCTTC. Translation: CASSTGRSSYNEQFF.

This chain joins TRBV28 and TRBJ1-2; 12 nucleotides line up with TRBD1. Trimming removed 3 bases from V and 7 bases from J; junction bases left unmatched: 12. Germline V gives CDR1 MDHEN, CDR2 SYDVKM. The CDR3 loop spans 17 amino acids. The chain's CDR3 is CASSFPGTGGADSGYTF. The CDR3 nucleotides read TGTGCCAGCAGTTTTCCGGGGACAGGGGGCGCGGATAGTGGCTACACCTTC.

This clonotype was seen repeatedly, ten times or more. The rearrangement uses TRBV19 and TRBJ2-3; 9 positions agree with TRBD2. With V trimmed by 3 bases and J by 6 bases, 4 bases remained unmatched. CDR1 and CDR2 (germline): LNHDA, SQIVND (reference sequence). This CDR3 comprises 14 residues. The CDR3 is CASSMILAGDTQYF. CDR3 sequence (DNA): TGTGCCAGTAGTATGATCCTAGCGGGGGATACGCAGTATTTT.

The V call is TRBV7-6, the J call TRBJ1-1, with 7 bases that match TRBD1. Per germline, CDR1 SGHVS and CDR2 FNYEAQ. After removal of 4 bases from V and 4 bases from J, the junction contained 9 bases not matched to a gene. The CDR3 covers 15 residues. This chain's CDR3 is CASSSPGTASTEAFF. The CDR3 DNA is TGTGCCAGCAGCTCCCCCGGGACAGCTTCCACTGAAGCTTTCTTT.

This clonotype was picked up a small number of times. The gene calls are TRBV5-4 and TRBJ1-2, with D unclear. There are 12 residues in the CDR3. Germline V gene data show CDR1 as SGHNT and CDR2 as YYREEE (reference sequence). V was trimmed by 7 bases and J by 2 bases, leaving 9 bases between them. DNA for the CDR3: TGTGCCAGCCGAGGAGGGAACTATGGCTACACCTTC. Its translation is CASRGGNYGYTF.

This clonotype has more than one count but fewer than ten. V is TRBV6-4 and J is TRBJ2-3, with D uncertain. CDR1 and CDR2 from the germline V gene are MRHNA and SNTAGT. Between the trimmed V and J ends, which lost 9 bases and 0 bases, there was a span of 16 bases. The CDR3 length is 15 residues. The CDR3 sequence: CARPAGYASTDTQYF. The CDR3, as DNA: TGTGCCAGGCCCGCAGGTTACGCTAGCACAGATACGCAGTATTTT.

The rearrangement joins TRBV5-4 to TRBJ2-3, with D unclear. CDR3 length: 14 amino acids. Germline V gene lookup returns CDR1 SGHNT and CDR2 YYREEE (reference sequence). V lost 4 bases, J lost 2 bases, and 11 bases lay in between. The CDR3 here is CASSPPDDTDTQYF. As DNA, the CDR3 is TGTGCCAGCAGCCCGCCGGACGACACAGATACGCAGTATTTT.

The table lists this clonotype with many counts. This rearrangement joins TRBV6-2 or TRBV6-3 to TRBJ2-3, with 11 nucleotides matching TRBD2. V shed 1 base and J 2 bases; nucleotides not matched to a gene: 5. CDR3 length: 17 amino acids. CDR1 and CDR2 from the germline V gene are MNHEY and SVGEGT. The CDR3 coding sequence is TGTGCCAGCAGTTACTTGACTAGCGGGACCTTCACAGATACGCAGTATTTT. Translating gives CASSYLTSGTFTDTQYF.

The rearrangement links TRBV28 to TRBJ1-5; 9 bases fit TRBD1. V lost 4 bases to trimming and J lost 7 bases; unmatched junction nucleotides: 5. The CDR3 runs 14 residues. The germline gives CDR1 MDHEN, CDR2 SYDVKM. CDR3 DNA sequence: TGTGCCAGCAGTTCAGGACAGGGGAACCAGCCCCAGCATTTT. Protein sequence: CASSSGQGNQPQHF. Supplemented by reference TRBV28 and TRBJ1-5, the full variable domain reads DVKVTQSSRYLVKRTGEKVFLECVQDMDHENMFWYRQDPGLGLRLIYFSYDVKMKEKGDIPEGYSVSREKKERFSLILESASTNQTSMYLCASSSGQGNQPQHFGDGTRLSIL.

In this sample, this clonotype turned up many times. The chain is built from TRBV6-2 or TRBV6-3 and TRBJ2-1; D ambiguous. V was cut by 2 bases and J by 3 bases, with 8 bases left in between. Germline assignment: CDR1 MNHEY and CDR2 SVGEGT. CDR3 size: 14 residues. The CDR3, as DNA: TGTGCCAGCAGTTACACCGACGGCTACAATGAGCAGTTCTTC. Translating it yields CASSYTDGYNEQFF.

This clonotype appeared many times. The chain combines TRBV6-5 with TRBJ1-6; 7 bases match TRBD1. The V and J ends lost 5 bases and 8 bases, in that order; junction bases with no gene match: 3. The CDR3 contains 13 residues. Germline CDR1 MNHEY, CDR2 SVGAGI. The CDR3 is CASSLGQHSPLHF. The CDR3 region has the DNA TGTGCCAGCAGTCTGGGACAGCATTCACCCCTCCACTTT.

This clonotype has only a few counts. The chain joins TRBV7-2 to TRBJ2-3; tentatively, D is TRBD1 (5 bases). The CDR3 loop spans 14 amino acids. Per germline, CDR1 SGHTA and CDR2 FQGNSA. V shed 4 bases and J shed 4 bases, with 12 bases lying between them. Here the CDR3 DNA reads TGTGCCAGCAGCTCATGGGGCGCAGCAGATACGCAGTATTTT. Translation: CASSSWGAADTQYF.

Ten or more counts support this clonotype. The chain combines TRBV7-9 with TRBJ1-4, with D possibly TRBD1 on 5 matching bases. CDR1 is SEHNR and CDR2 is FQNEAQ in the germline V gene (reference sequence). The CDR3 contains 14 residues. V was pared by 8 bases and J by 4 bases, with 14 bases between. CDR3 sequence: CASGTSGRNEKLFF. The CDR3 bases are TGTGCCAGCGGGACGTCCGGCCGTAATGAAAAACTGTTTTTT.

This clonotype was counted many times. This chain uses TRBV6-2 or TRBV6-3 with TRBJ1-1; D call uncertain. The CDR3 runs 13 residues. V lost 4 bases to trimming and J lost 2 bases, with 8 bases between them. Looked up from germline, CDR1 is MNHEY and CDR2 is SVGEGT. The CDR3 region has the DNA TGTGCCAGCAGTTTTTTGTACAACACTGAAGCTTTCTTT. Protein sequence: CASSFLYNTEAFF.

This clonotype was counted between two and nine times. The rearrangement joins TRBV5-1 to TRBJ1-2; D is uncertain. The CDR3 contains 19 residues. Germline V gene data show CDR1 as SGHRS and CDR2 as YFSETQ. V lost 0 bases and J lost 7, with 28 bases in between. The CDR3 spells CASSLVQGHIHNEERGYTF. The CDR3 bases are TGCGCCAGCAGCTTGGTCCAAGGGCACATCCATAACGAGGAGCGTGGCTACACCTTC.

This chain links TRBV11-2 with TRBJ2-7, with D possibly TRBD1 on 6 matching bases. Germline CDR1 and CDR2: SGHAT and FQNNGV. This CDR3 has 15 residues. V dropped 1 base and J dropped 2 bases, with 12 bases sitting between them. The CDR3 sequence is CASSLGRQGPYEQYF. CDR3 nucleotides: TGTGCCAGCAGCTTAGGACGGCAGGGGCCCTACGAGCAGTACTTC.

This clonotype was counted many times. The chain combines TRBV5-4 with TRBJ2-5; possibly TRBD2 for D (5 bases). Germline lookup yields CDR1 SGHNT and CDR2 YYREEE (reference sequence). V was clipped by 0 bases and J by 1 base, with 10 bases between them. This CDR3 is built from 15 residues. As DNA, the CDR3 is TGTGCCAGCAGCTTGGTCCTAGCTGGCCAAGAGACCCAGTACTTC. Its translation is CASSLVLAGQETQYF.

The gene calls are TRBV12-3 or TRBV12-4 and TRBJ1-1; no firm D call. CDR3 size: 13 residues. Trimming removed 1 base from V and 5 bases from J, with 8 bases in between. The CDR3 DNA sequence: TGTGCCAGCAGTTTAGAGGCAGTAACTGAAGCTTTCTTT. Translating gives CASSLEAVTEAFF.

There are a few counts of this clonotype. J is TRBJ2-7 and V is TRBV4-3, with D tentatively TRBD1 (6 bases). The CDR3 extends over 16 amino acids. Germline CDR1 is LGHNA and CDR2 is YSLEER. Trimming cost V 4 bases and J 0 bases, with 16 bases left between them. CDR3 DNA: TGCGCCAGCAGCCCAGATGCCCGACAGGACTCCTACGAGCAGTACTTC. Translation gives CASSPDARQDSYEQYF.

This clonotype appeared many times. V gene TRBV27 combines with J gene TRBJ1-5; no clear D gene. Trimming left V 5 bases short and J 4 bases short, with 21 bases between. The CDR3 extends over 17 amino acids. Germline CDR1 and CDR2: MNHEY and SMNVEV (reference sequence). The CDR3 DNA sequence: TGTGCCAGCAGTCCCGGTTTGGGGAGCTATAGGAATCAGCCCCAGCATTTT. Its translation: CASSPGLGSYRNQPQHF.

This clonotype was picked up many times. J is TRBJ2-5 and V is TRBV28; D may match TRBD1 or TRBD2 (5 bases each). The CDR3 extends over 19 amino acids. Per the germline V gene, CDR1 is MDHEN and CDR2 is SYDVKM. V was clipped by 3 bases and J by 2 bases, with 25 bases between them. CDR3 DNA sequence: TGTGCCAGCAGTTTGTGGCCCGAAAAAGGGACCGATAATCAAGAGACCCAGTACTTC. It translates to CASSLWPEKGTDNQETQYF.

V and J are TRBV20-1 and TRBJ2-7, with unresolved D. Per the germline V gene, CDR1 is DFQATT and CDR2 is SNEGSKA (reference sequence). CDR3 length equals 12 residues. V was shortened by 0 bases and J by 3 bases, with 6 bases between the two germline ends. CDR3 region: CSARDNDYEQYF. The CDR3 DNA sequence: TGCAGTGCTAGAGATAACGACTACGAGCAGTACTTC.

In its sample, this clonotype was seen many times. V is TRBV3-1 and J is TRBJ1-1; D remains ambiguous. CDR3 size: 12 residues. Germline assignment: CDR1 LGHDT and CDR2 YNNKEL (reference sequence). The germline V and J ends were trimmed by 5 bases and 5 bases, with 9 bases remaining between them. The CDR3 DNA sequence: TGTGCCAGCAGCACATTAGGGACTGAAGCTTTCTTT. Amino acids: CASSTLGTEAFF.

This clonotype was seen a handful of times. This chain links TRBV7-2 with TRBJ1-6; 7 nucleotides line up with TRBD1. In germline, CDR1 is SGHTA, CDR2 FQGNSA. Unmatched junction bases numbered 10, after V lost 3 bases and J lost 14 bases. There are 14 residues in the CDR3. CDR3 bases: TGTGCCAGCAGCTTCCAGGGGGGGAAGGGAGCCCTCCACTTT. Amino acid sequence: CASSFQGGKGALHF.

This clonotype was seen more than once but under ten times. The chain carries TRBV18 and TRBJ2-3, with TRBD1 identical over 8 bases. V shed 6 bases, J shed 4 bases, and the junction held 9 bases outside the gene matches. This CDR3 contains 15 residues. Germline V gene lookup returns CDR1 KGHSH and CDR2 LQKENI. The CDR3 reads CASSTQGARSDTQYF. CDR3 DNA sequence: TGTGCCAGCTCCACCCAGGGGGCACGGTCAGATACGCAGTATTTT.

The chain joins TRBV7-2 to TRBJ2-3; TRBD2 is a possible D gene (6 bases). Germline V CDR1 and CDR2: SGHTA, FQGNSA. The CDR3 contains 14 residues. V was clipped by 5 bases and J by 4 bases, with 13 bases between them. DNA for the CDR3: TGTGCCAGCAGCCTAGATACTAGCCCAGATACGCAGTATTTT. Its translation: CASSLDTSPDTQYF.

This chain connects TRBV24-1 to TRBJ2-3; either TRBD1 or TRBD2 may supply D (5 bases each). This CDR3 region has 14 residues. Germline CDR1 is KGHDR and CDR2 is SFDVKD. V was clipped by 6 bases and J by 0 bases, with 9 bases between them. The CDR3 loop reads CATSWGSSTDTQYF. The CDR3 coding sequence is TGTGCCACCAGTTGGGGGTCCAGCACAGATACGCAGTATTTT.

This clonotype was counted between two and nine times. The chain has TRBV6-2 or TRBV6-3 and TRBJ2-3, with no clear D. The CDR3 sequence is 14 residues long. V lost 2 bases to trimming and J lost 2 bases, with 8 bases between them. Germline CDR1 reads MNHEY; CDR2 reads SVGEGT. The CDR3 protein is CASSYHDHTDTQYF. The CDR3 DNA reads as TGTGCCAGCAGTTACCACGACCACACAGATACGCAGTATTTT.